The 21 T cell receptor beta chains presented below share a single source sample, sequenced in a study of blood T cell repertoires in COVID-19. Only in-frame clones appear in the TCRdb table, and some are missing; sequencing was by immunoSEQ multiplex PCR. The sample lists under 85,000 clones; approximately 90% were seen once. Sequencing used peripheral blood. The receptors here all came from a man between 65 and 85 years old with active or convalescent COVID-19.

The CDR3 nucleotides are TGTGCCTGGAGTGTACGGGGGGTTCGAAACACCATATATTTT. Its translation is CAWSVRGVRNTIYF. The chain recombines TRBV30 with TRBJ1-3; TRBD1 might be the D (5 bases). CDR1 is GTSNPN and CDR2 is SVGIG in the germline V gene (reference sequence). The V gene lost 0 bases and the J gene lost 5 bases, with 11 bases spanning the gap. The CDR3 is 14 residues long. Filled out from reference TRBV30 and TRBJ1-3, the complete variable domain reads SQTIHQWPATLVQPVGSPLSLECTVEGTSNPNLYWYRQAAGRGLQLLFYSVGIGQISSEVPQNLSASRPQDRQFILSSKKLLLSDSGFYLCAWSVRGVRNTIYFGEGSWLTVV.

The V and J genes are TRBV28 and TRBJ2-1; a weak D match, TRBD2 (5 bases). Trimming took 4 bases from V and 5 from J, leaving 12 bases between them. The CDR3 covers 14 residues. CDR1 MDHEN and CDR2 SYDVKM come from the germline V gene. This CDR3 reads CASSSRGSDNEQFF. CDR3 bases: TGTGCCAGCAGTTCCCGGGGTTCTGACAATGAGCAGTTCTTC.

V usage is TRBV19 and J usage is TRBJ1-1; D unresolved. This CDR3 has 16 residues. Trimming removed 4 bases at V and 1 base at J, with 16 bases between. Germline CDR1 LNHDA, CDR2 SQIVND (reference sequence). CDR3: CASSREATSGNTEAFF. The CDR3 DNA follows: TGTGCCAGTAGTAGAGAGGCTACGAGCGGGAACACTGAAGCTTTCTTT.

The rearrangement links TRBV9 to TRBJ2-1; 8 bases agree with TRBD2. The ends lost 0 bases at V and 2 bases at J; junction bases unmatched: 4. Germline values: CDR1 SGDLS, CDR2 YYNGEE. CDR3 length: 16 amino acids. CDR3 sequence reads: CASSVAERGTYNEQFF. CDR3 nucleotide sequence: TGTGCCAGCAGCGTAGCGGAGCGGGGGACCTACAATGAGCAGTTCTTC.

In its sample, this clone was seen once. The chain joins TRBV6-5 to TRBJ1-2; weak D call: TRBD1 (5 bases). Deletions cut 6 bases from V and 2 bases from J, with 10 bases between. The length of the CDR3 is 13 residues. In germline, CDR1 is MNHEY, CDR2 SVGAGI. The CDR3 region is CASRRAGNYGYTF. DNA for the CDR3: TGTGCCAGCAGACGAGCAGGGAACTATGGCTACACCTTC.

The chain joins TRBV6-5 to TRBJ1-1; TRBD1 agrees at 8 bases. This CDR3 region has 13 residues. V lost 6 bases, J lost 11 bases, and 11 bases stayed unmatched. Germline CDR1 MNHEY, CDR2 SVGAGI. The CDR3, as DNA: TGTGCCAGCAGCCAGAGCAGGGGGCGATCTGCTTTCTTT. It is translated as CASSQSRGRSAFF.

The chain recombines TRBV7-2 with TRBJ2-1; 9 positions match TRBD2. Germline-derived CDR1 and CDR2 are SGHTA and FQGNSA. The CDR3 loop spans 14 amino acids. Trimming at V came to 6 bases and at J to 6 bases, leaving 6 bases not matched to a gene. The CDR3 sequence: CASSLAGPFNEQFF. The CDR3 DNA is TGTGCCAGCAGTCTAGCGGGGCCCTTCAATGAGCAGTTCTTC.

Here the CDR3 reads CASSEVVRGSGELFF. DNA for the CDR3: TGCGCCAGCAGTGAGGTGGTCAGGGGATCCGGGGAGCTGTTTTTT. V and J are TRBV10-1 and TRBJ2-2; TRBD1 is a possible D gene (6 bases). Between the trimmed V and J ends, which lost 2 bases and 6 bases, there was a span of 13 bases. The CDR3 has 15 amino acids. CDR1 and CDR2 (germline): WNHNN, SYGVQD (reference sequence).

The chain joins TRBV18 to TRBJ1-2, with a weak D call TRBD1 (5 bases). The CDR3 has 13 residues. Trimming left V 3 bases short and J 4 bases short, with 9 bases between. The germline V gene has CDR1 KGHSH and CDR2 LQKENI. The CDR3 nucleotides are TGTGCCAGCTCACCGGGGGGGGTCTATGGCTACACCTTC. Amino acid sequence: CASSPGGVYGYTF. Full variable domain (rest looked up from reference TRBV18 and TRBJ1-2): NAGVMQNPRHLVRRRGQEARLRCSPMKGHSHVYWYRQLPEEGLKFMVYLQKENIIDESGMPKERFSAEFPKEGPSILRIQQVVRGDSAAYFCASSPGGVYGYTFGSGTRLTVV.

This clone was detected once. The rearrangement joins TRBV2 to TRBJ1-1; D call uncertain. V lost 3 bases to trimming and J lost 5 bases, with 10 bases between them. Looked up from germline, CDR1 is SNHLY and CDR2 is FYNNEI. The CDR3 spans 13 residues. CDR3 sequence: CASSDERRTEAFF. The CDR3 DNA sequence: TGTGCCAGCAGTGATGAGCGGAGGACTGAAGCTTTCTTT.

The chain is built from TRBV5-4 and TRBJ2-7; 14 positions match TRBD2. Trimming cost V 4 bases and J 7 bases; bases outside gene matches: 7. Germline CDR1 reads SGHNT; CDR2 reads YYREEE (reference sequence). This CDR3 has 15 amino acids. Here the CDR3 reads CASSPGTSGGYEQYF. The CDR3 DNA reads as TGTGCCAGCAGCCCAGGGACTAGCGGGGGATATGAGCAGTACTTC.

The V call is TRBV7-2, the J call TRBJ1-1; 7 positions agree with TRBD1. The CDR3 has 15 amino acids. Germline values: CDR1 SGHTA, CDR2 FQGNSA. J gave up 6 bases and V 0 bases, and 7 bases lay outside the gene matches. The CDR3 bases are TGTGCCAGCAGCTTAGCGGCAGGGGGAATCTCTGAAGCTTTCTTT. Its translation is CASSLAAGGISEAFF. Full variable domain (remainder filled in from reference TRBV7-2 and TRBJ1-1): GAGVSQSPSNKVTEKGKDVELRCDPISGHTALYWYRQSLGQGLEFLIYFQGNSAPDKSGLPSDRFSAERTGGSVSTLTIQRTQQEDSAVYLCASSLAAGGISEAFFGQGTRLTVV.

This clone was found once. The chain links TRBV7-2 to TRBJ1-2; TRBD1 is a possible D gene (6 bases). Per the germline V gene, CDR1 is SGHTA and CDR2 is FQGNSA. Trimming cost V 6 bases and J 7 bases, with 15 bases left between them. This CDR3 is built from 13 residues. CDR3 loop: CASSLSGTRGYTF. The CDR3 DNA sequence: TGTGCCAGCAGTCTTTCCGGGACACGTGGCTACACCTTC.

The J gene is TRBJ1-1, the V gene TRBV7-8; D is ambiguous. V was clipped by 5 bases and J by 0 bases, with 10 bases between them. The CDR3 is made up of 14 amino acids. The germline CDR1 and CDR2 sequences are SGHVS and FQNEAQ. CDR3 in amino acids: CASSLGNMNTEAFF. DNA of the CDR3: TGTGCCAGCAGCCTAGGTAACATGAACACTGAAGCTTTCTTT.

This sequence joins TRBV4-3 and TRBJ2-1; TRBD2 aligns across 9 bases. V was clipped by 4 bases and J by 1 base; unmatched bases: 8. CDR1 and CDR2 (germline): LGHNA, YSLEER. This CDR3 spans 17 amino acids. CDR3 amino acids: CASSRSPGLASYNEQFF. The DNA of the CDR3 is TGCGCCAGCAGCCGATCACCGGGACTAGCTTCCTACAATGAGCAGTTCTTC.

This chain uses TRBV27 with TRBJ1-2, with no clear D. Per the germline V gene, CDR1 is MNHEY and CDR2 is SMNVEV (reference sequence). CDR3 length equals 13 residues. V lost 2 bases, J lost 2 bases, and 6 bases lay in between. The CDR3 sequence is CASSLEGNYGYTF. The CDR3, as DNA: TGTGCCAGCAGTTTAGAGGGAAACTATGGCTACACCTTC.

The chain is built from TRBV10-3 and TRBJ1-5; the D is unclear. This CDR3 has 15 amino acids. The germline gives CDR1 ENHRY, CDR2 SYGVKD. V was cut by 4 bases and J by 1 base, with 11 bases left in between. The CDR3 region is CAISVERGSNQPQHF. Here the CDR3 DNA reads TGTGCCATCAGTGTGGAGAGAGGCAGCAATCAGCCCCAGCATTTT.

The V call is TRBV6-5, the J call TRBJ1-2; possible D gene TRBD1, 6 bases. The V gene lost 5 bases and the J gene lost 8 bases, with 12 bases spanning the gap. The V gene's germline CDR1 is MNHEY and CDR2 SVGAGI. CDR3 length equals 12 residues. This chain's CDR3 is CASSPAGEGYTF. CDR3 DNA sequence: TGTGCCAGCAGTCCAGCAGGGGAAGGCTACACCTTC.

V usage is TRBV3-1 (or the pseudogene TRBV3-2) and J usage is TRBJ2-7, with D possibly TRBD1 on 7 matching bases. The germline V and J ends were trimmed by 8 bases and 2 bases, with 10 bases remaining between them. The CDR3 extends over 12 amino acids. CDR1 is LGHDT and CDR2 is YNNKEL in the germline V gene (reference sequence). CDR3 nucleotides: TGTGCCAGCTCCAGGGGGGCCTACGAGCAGTACTTC. It specifies CASSRGAYEQYF.

The CDR3: CASSYSRPGYSNQPQHF. CDR3 coding DNA: TGTGCCAGCAGTTACTCCCGGCCAGGGTATAGCAATCAGCCCCAGCATTTT. The rearrangement uses TRBV27 and TRBJ1-5; perhaps TRBD1 as D (5 bases). Trimming shortened V by 4 bases and J by 0 bases, and 16 bases separated the two germline ends. Per germline, CDR1 MNHEY and CDR2 SMNVEV (reference sequence). CDR3 length equals 17 residues.

The chain links TRBV9 to TRBJ1-5; 9 positions agree with TRBD1. Germline assignment: CDR1 SGDLS and CDR2 YYNGEE. J gave up 7 bases and V 0 bases, and 5 bases lay outside the gene matches. CDR3 length equals 15 residues. The CDR3, as DNA: TGTGCCAGCAGCGTAGGGGGACAGGGAGGCCAGCCCCAGCATTTT. Residues: CASSVGGQGGQPQHF.